The 7 T cell receptor beta chains below come from one sample, sequenced in a study of T-cell memory formation after mild COVID-19. TCRdb reprocessed the 5' RACE reads via MiXCR and lists one record per CDR3 protein. Among 400,000 to 450,000 distinct CDR3 sequences, about a sixth were seen once, and the ten largest hold 20% to 25%. The sequenced material came from PBMCs or a T cell subset sorted from them (not recorded which). The receptors originated from a man aged 18 to 29 who had mild COVID-19 (a few samples of this study predate the infection). Cell type and time point are not known.

The chain is built from TRBV5-4 and TRBJ2-2; D is perhaps TRBD2 (5 bases). The germline V gene has CDR1 SGHNT and CDR2 YYREEE (reference sequence). V was cut by 7 bases and J by 5 bases, with 15 bases left in between. This CDR3 contains 14 residues. The CDR3 protein is CASSGGSWTGELFF. The DNA of the CDR3 is TGTGCCAGCTCCGGAGGATCTTGGACCGGGGAGCTGTTTTTT.

The chain couples TRBV12-3 or TRBV12-4 to TRBJ2-1; TRBD2 might be the D (6 bases). Trimming pared 8 bases from V and 7 bases from J, leaving 18 bases between. There are 14 residues in the CDR3. CDR3 nucleotide sequence: TGTGCCAGCGTTTGGGGGGTTTGGGGTAATGAGCAGTTCTTC. The encoded protein is CASVWGVWGNEQFF.

V and J are TRBV5-1 and TRBJ2-5; D is undetermined. V was shortened by 0 bases and J by 2 bases, with 8 bases between the two germline ends. CDR1 and CDR2 from the germline V gene are SGHRS and YFSETQ. CDR3 length: 14 residues. DNA for the CDR3: TGCGCCAGCAGCTTGGGTATATCACAAGAGACCCAGTACTTC. This encodes CASSLGISQETQYF. Together with reference TRBV5-1 and TRBJ2-5, the CDR3 gives the full variable domain: KAGVTQTPRYLIKTRGQQVTLSCSPISGHRSVSWYQQTPGQGLQFLFEYFSETQRNKGNFPGRFSGRQFSNSRSEMNVSTLELGDSALYLCASSLGISQETQYFGPGTRLLVL.

In its sample, this clonotype was seen a few times. The V and J genes are TRBV2 and TRBJ2-5; possible D gene TRBD2, 5 bases. V lost 6 bases and J lost 5, with 16 bases in between. Germline V gives CDR1 SNHLY, CDR2 FYNNEI. CDR3 size: 14 residues. The DNA of the CDR3 is TGTGCCAGCAGCTTCGGGATGTCGGGGGAGACCCAGTACTTC. It translates to CASSFGMSGETQYF.

This chain links TRBV6-5 with TRBJ1-2; D is ambiguous. The CDR3 length is 12 residues. Between the trimmed V and J ends, which lost 4 bases and 8 bases, there was a span of 11 bases. CDR1 and CDR2 from the germline V gene are MNHEY and SVGAGI. CDR3 loop: CASSWSGRGYTF. CDR3 bases: TGTGCCAGCAGTTGGTCCGGGCGGGGCTACACCTTC.

This clonotype turned up a few times. This chain joins TRBV9 and TRBJ2-7, with D possibly being TRBD1 (5 bases). Germline CDR1 and CDR2: SGDLS and YYNGEE. V lost 0 bases to trimming and J lost 2 bases, with 12 bases between them. This CDR3 is 15 amino acids long. The CDR3 DNA reads TGTGCCAGCAGCGTAGCTTACCAGGGTACCTACGAGCAGTACTTC. This encodes CASSVAYQGTYEQYF.

This rearrangement joins TRBV10-3 to TRBJ2-3, with D hard to call. Trimming shortened V by 4 bases and J by 4 bases, and 6 bases separated the two germline ends. From germline, CDR1 is ENHRY and CDR2 SYGVKD. The CDR3 has 12 amino acids. The CDR3 loop is CAISAVADTQYF. In DNA form, the CDR3 reads TGTGCCATCAGTGCGGTGGCAGATACGCAGTATTTT.